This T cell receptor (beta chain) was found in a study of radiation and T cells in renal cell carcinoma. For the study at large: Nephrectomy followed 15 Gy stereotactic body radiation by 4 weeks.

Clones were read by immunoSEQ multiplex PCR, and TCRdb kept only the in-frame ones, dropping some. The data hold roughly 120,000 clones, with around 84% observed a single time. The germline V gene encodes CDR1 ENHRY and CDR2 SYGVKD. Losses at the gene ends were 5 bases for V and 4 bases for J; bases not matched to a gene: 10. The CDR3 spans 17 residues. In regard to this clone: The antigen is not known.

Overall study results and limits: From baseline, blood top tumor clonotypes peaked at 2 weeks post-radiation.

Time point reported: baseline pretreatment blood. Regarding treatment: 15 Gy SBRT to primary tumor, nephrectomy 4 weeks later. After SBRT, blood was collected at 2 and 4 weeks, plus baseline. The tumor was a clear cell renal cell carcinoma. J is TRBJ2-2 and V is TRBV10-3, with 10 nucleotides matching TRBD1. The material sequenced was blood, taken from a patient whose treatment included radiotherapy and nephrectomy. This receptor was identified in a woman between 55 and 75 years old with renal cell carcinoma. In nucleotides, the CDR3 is TGTGCCATCAGTCCGGGACAGGGGTTGATTTCCACCGGGGAGCTGTTTTTT. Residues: CAISPGQGLISTGELFF.